This T cell receptor (beta chain) was observed in a study of T cell changes during pregnancy in multiple sclerosis. TCRdb's table, derived via immunoSEQ multiplex PCR, lists solely in-frame clones and lacks some. The table has 60,000 to 75,000 clones, more than 90% seen once; the top ten hold approximately 2%. The V gene's germline CDR1 is SGHTA and CDR2 FQGNSA. The CDR3 has 14 amino acids. The V end lost 1 base, the J end lost 3 bases, and 7 bases lay between the germline ends. This clone was observed a single time. The source material was peripheral blood, sampled in the second trimester of pregnancy. The rearrangement joins TRBV7-2 to TRBJ1-5; D is uncertain. The clonotype was recovered from a female donor with multiple sclerosis, enrolled in a pregnancy study. The CDR3 nucleotides read TGTGCCAGCAGCTTAGGAGGTAACAATCAGCCCCAGCATTTT. Encoded protein: CASSLGGNNQPQHF.